This T cell receptor beta chain comes out of a study of CD8 T cells in Susac syndrome. It was with random hexamers that about 0.45 to 1 ug RNA was reverse transcribed. Amplification of TCR beta CDR3 was carried out by immunoSEQ multiplex PCR, which covered 54 Vbeta and 13 Jbeta segments. TCRdb reanalysed the immunoSEQ multiplex PCR reads using MiXCR and keeps one entry per CDR3 protein. The sample includes about 280,000 distinct CDR3 sequences, approximately 81% of them seen just once. The sample holds one count of this clonotype. Sequencing of TCR beta was carried out in blood CD8+ and CD4+ T cells. Each multiple sclerosis control was a treatment-naive patient with relapsing-remitting disease that was either stable or active. Sample: CD8+ T cells from PBMCs. The receptor's source is a human donor with multiple sclerosis.

In nucleotides, the CDR3 is TGTGCCAGCATCCCAAGGACCGGGGAGCTGTTTTTT. Translation gives CASIPRTGELFF. This chain links TRBV27 with TRBJ2-2; D gene uncertain. CDR3 length: 12 amino acids. Germline CDR1 MNHEY, CDR2 SMNVEV (reference sequence). Trimming removed 7 bases from V and 5 bases from J, with 8 bases in between.